This record looks at one T cell receptor beta chain sequence and its context. Random hexamers served to reverse transcribe roughly 0.5 to 1 ug RNA. Via MiXCR, TCRdb re-called the immunoSEQ multiplex PCR reads, giving one row per CDR3 protein. The data hold roughly 88,000 distinct CDR3 sequences, with roughly 95% observed a single time. The data originate from a study of CD8 T cells in Susac syndrome. The V end was cut by 0 bases, the J end by 4 bases, with 16 bases between. Germline V gene data show CDR1 as LNHNV and CDR2 as YYDKDF (reference sequence). This CDR3 contains 17 residues. This receptor was obtained from a human donor with Susac syndrome. The sequencing sample was made of CD8+ T cells from PBMCs. This rearrangement joins TRBV15 to TRBJ2-1, with D perhaps TRBD2 (5 bases). DNA of the CDR3: TGTGCCACCAGCAGAGATCTGACTAAGCGGCATTACAATGAGCAGTTCTTC. Its translation is CATSRDLTKRHYNEQFF.